This entry describes one T cell receptor (beta chain). Its specificity is unknown. The CDR3 has 15 amino acids. Trimming left V 5 bases short and J 6 bases short, with 17 bases between. Germline assignment: CDR1 MNHNS and CDR2 SASEGT. The data were taken from a study of CD4+ T cells in melanoma. General observations from the study: Diverse differentiation states were reported for melanoma neoantigen-specific CD4+ T cells.

Generated by immunoSEQ multiplex PCR, the TCRdb table keeps only in-frame clones and is missing some. The table shows 20,000 to 25,000 clones, with more than 65% occurring only once. The rearrangement links TRBV6-1 to TRBJ1-5; D is unresolved. The receptor was derived from a human donor with melanoma. Sequencing was done on a sample of cells from a culture (not recorded whether cultured in vitro). The CDR3 DNA sequence: TGTGCCAGCAGTCCAAGTCGGGGTTCGGGTCAGCCCCAGCATTTT. Encoded protein: CASSPSRGSGQPQHF.